A selection of T cell receptor beta chains follows, all from one sample in a study of T cell responses to AZD1222 COVID-19 vaccine. Clones were sequenced by immunoSEQ multiplex PCR, and TCRdb holds only the in-frame ones, with some missing. The sample comprises about 120,000 clones, less than 95% of which are singletons, and over 5% rests with the top ten. This specimen was peripheral blood, taken on day 0 of AZD1222 vaccination. The receptors shown here come from an adult in good health. CDR3s include the opening cysteine and the closing phenylalanine or tryptophan. Fields, in order: CDR3 protein, CDR3 DNA, J gene, clone size, D gene, V gene. The D gene is left open where the match is weak. Clone size is given for some rows only: seen once, a few or many times, or a class if the clone is expanded.

CDR3: CASSLDAANTGELFF
DNA: TGCGCCAGCAGCTTGGATGCCGCGAACACCGGGGAGCTGTTTTTT
J: TRBJ2-2
size: .
D: .
V: TRBV5-1

CDR3: CAWRRDLVNSPLHF
DNA: TGTGCCTGGAGGAGAGATTTAGTTAATTCACCCCTCCACTTT
J: TRBJ1-6
size: .
D: .
V: TRBV30

CDR3: CASSGRWAGGYGYTF
DNA: TGTGCCAGCAGCGGACGCTGGGCAGGGGGCTATGGCTACACCTTC
J: TRBJ1-2
size: .
D: TRBD1
V: TRBV7-8

CDR3: CASSVQGSSGNTIYF
DNA: TGTGCCAGCAGCGTCCAAGGCAGCTCTGGAAACACCATATATTTT
J: TRBJ1-3
size: .
D: .
V: TRBV9

CDR3: CASSQGQLWNTGELFF
DNA: TGTGCCAGCAGCCAGGGACAGCTATGGAACACCGGGGAGCTGTTTTTT
J: TRBJ2-2
size: .
D: TRBD1
V: TRBV13

CDR3: CSVEDPPDRVSFGYTF
DNA: TGCAGCGTTGAAGATCCCCCCGACAGGGTCTCTTTTGGCTACACCTTC
J: TRBJ1-2
size: .
D: TRBD1
V: TRBV29-1

CDR3: CASSLRGGTGRKFF
DNA: TGTGCCAGCAGCCTTAGGGGAGGGACTGGAAGAAAGTTCTTC
J: TRBJ2-1
size: .
D: TRBD2
V: TRBV3-1/TRBV3-2

CDR3: CATSGSSAAVSEAFF
DNA: TGTGCCACCAGTGGTTCCTCGGCCGCTGTGTCTGAAGCTTTCTTT
J: TRBJ1-1
size: .
D: .
V: TRBV24-1

CDR3: CASSLKISSGNTIYF
DNA: TGTGCCAGCTCACTAAAGATCTCCTCTGGAAACACCATATATTTT
J: TRBJ1-3
size: .
D: .
V: TRBV18

CDR3: CASSYFGGGRRSLHF
DNA: TGTGCCAGCAGTTACTTTGGGGGGGGACGCCGTTCCCTCCACTTT
J: TRBJ1-6
size: .
D: .
V: TRBV6-5

CDR3: CARGRDPYEAFF
DNA: TGTGCCCGGGGTCGGGACCCCTATGAAGCTTTCTTT
J: TRBJ1-1
size: .
D: .
V: TRBV2

CDR3: CASTSSGPYEQYF
DNA: TGTGCCAGCACGTCTAGCGGCCCCTACGAGCAGTACTTC
J: TRBJ2-7
size: once
D: TRBD2
V: TRBV6-5

CDR3: CASSEMLGPTGELFF
DNA: TGTGCCAGCAGTGAAATGCTGGGCCCCACCGGGGAGCTGTTTTTT
J: TRBJ2-2
size: .
D: .
V: TRBV6-1

CDR3: CASSLAADLAWNEQFF
DNA: TGTGCCAGCAGCTTGGCTGCGGACCTGGCGTGGAATGAGCAGTTCTTC
J: TRBJ2-1
size: few
D: .
V: TRBV5-5

CDR3: CASSYRQGGSPLHF
DNA: TGTGCCAGCAGTTACAGACAGGGAGGTTCACCCCTCCACTTT
J: TRBJ1-6
size: .
D: TRBD1
V: TRBV6-5

CDR3: CSVEGGYNTEAFF
DNA: TGCAGCGTTGAAGGCGGCTATAACACTGAAGCTTTCTTT
J: TRBJ1-1
size: .
D: .
V: TRBV29-1

CDR3: CASSHSTGSNYGYTF
DNA: TGTGCCAGCAGCCATTCGACAGGATCTAACTATGGCTACACCTTC
J: TRBJ1-2
size: .
D: .
V: TRBV7-9

CDR3: CASSPGLAGASSYNEQFF
DNA: TGTGCCAGCAGCCCGGGACTAGCGGGGGCAAGCTCCTACAATGAGCAGTTCTTC
J: TRBJ2-1
size: .
D: TRBD2
V: TRBV7-3

CDR3: CASRPSGGTEQFF
DNA: TGTGCCAGCAGGCCGTCCGGTGGGACTGAGCAGTTCTTC
J: TRBJ2-1
size: .
D: .
V: TRBV7-9

CDR3: CASSLSRAYNEKLFF
DNA: TGTGCCAGCAGCCTCAGCCGGGCCTATAATGAAAAACTGTTTTTT
J: TRBJ1-4
size: .
D: .
V: TRBV14

CDR3: CASSLAGTGNTEAFF
DNA: TGTGCCAGCAGCTTAGCTGGGACAGGGAACACTGAAGCTTTCTTT
J: TRBJ1-1
size: .
D: TRBD1
V: TRBV7-9

CDR3: CATSPHRGGSNTGELFF
DNA: TGTGCCACCTCTCCTCATCGTGGGGGATCGAACACCGGGGAGCTGTTTTTT
J: TRBJ2-2
size: .
D: .
V: TRBV15

CDR3: CASSLGQVINEKLFF
DNA: TGCGCCAGCAGCTTGGGACAGGTGATTAATGAAAAACTGTTTTTT
J: TRBJ1-4
size: .
D: .
V: TRBV5-1

CDR3: CASSKSGTSYEQYF
DNA: TGTGCCAGTAGTAAATCCGGGACGTCCTACGAGCAGTACTTC
J: TRBJ2-7
size: few
D: .
V: TRBV19